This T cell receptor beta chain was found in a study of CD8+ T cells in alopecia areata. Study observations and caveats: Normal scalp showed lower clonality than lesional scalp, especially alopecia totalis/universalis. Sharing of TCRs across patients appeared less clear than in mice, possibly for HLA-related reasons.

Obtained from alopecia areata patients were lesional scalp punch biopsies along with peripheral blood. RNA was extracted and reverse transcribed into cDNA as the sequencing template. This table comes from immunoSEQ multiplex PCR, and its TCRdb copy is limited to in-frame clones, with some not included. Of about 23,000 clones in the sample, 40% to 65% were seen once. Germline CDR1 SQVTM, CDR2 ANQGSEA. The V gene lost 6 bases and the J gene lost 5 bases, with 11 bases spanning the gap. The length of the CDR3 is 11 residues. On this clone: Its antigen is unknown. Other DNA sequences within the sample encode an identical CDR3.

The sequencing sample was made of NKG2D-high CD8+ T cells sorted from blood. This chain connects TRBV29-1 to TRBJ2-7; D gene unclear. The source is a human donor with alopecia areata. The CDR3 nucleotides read TGCAGCGTCGAATCGGATAACGAGCAGTACTTC. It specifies CSVESDNEQYF.